Detailed here is one TCR beta chain. Its antigen is currently unknown. CDR1 SGHRS and CDR2 YFSETQ come from the germline V gene. There are 13 residues in the CDR3. Trimming cost V 0 bases and J 6 bases; bases outside gene matches: 2. The data were produced by immunoSEQ multiplex PCR, yet TCRdb's version contains in-frame clones alone and is incomplete. Found here are 97,000 or so clones, around 87% of them singletons; the top ten hold roughly 0.15%. The data stem from a study of OX40 agonist ivuxolimab in advanced cancers. Study-level information: One hepatocellular carcinoma and a couple of cutaneous melanoma patients partially responded.

Broader study findings: Within 6 weeks, CD4+ and CD8+ blood T cells expanded clonally at 0.1 to 3.0 mg/kg.

This sample comprised CD4+ or CD8+ T cells sorted from blood, obtained in a trial of the OX40 agonist ivuxolimab. This TCR came from an adult with an advanced solid tumor such as melanoma, head and neck, liver or kidney cancer. This chain links TRBV5-1 with TRBJ1-1; the match to TRBD1 covers 7 bases. Here the CDR3 reads CASSLDRGPEAFF. The CDR3 DNA reads TGCGCCAGCAGCTTGGACAGGGGACCTGAAGCTTTCTTT.